This TCR beta chain was documented in a study of T-cell reconstitution after alpha-beta-depleted transplantation in children. Unique molecular identifiers featured in how the TCRbeta library was prepared. TCRdb re-analysed the PCR reads in MiXCR, keeping a single row per CDR3 protein. This sample yields about 360,000 distinct CDR3 sequences, of which more than 10% are seen a single time; 3.5% to 4.5% belongs to the top ten. The germline V gene has CDR1 ENHRY and CDR2 SYGVKD. This CDR3 region has 17 residues. V lost 3 bases, J lost 0 bases, and 11 bases stayed unmatched. The clonotype originates from a human donor who donated a stem cell graft to a child with Fanconi anemia. The chain carries TRBV10-3 and TRBJ2-7; 7 nucleotides agree with TRBD1. The source was PBMCs, collected from the stem cell graft. The CDR3 loop reads CAISDSTGHKSSYEQYF. Here the CDR3 DNA reads TGTGCCATCAGTGACTCGACAGGGCATAAAAGCTCCTACGAGCAGTACTTC.